The 27 T cell receptor beta chains given below trace back to one sample, sequenced in a study of T cell clonality in common variable immunodeficiency. Sequencing used immunoSEQ multiplex PCR; TCRdb keeps in-frame clones, though not all of them. The sample includes approximately 50,000 clones, none of them occurring once. Sequencing used peripheral blood mononuclear cells. These receptors were collected from a person aged 18-69 years in good health.

This clone has at least ten counts. The DNA read from the CDR3 is TGCAGTGCTAGACTAGGAGGCGGATCCCCAAACACTGAA. This codes for CSARLGGGSPNTE. The full CDR3 protein reads CSARLGGGSPNTEAFF. V usage is TRBV20-1 and J usage is TRBJ1-1; D not resolved. Coverage ceases 3 residues before the CDR3 finishes, and the germline J gene fills in the end. Germline CDR1 reads DFQATT; CDR2 reads SNEGSKA (reference sequence). The CDR3 has 16 amino acids. The V and J ends lost 2 bases and 2 bases respectively, with 18 bases between them.

This clone was seen repeatedly, ten times or more. The sequenced part of the CDR3 DNA is TGTGCCAGCAGCTTTTTGACAGGGCGCACAGATACG. This encodes CASSFLTGRTDT. The full CDR3 sequence reads CASSFLTGRTDTQYF. This chain connects TRBV13 to TRBJ2-3; 7 nucleotides match TRBD1. The read is 3 residues too short to cover the CDR3 end, so that end is filled in from the germline J gene. V lost 3 bases to trimming and J lost 1 base; unmatched junction nucleotides: 4. CDR1 and CDR2 (germline): PRHDT, FYEKMQ (reference sequence). This CDR3 comprises 15 residues. Full variable domain (remainder filled in from reference TRBV13 and TRBJ2-3): AAGVIQSPRHLIKEKRETATLKCYPIPRHDTVYWYQQGPGQDPQFLISFYEKMQSDKGSIPDRFSAQQFSDYHSELNMSSLELGDSALYFCASSFLTGRTDTQYFGPGTRLTVL.

This clone was seen a few times. The sequence runs out 3 residues before the end of the CDR3; the remainder is reconstructed from the germline J gene. V gene TRBV2 combines with J gene TRBJ2-2; 10 nucleotides line up with TRBD1. The junction had 6 bases not matched to a gene; V was cut back by 8 bases and J by 6 bases. CDR3 length: 14 amino acids. CDR1 SNHLY and CDR2 FYNNEI come from the germline V gene. The part of the CDR3 DNA that was read is TGTGCCAGCGGGGGACAGGGGATGGCCGGGGAG. It specifies CASGGQGMAGE. The entire CDR3 reads CASGGQGMAGELFF.

This clone occurred many times. Sequencing ends 3 residues short of the CDR3 end; the germline J gene provides the rest. The chain uses TRBV5-4 and TRBJ2-3; 7 positions match TRBD1. The CDR3 totals 14 residues. Germline loops: CDR1 SGHNT, CDR2 YYREEE (reference sequence). CDR3 DNA (partial): TGTGCCAGCAGAATCCGGGACAGTGAAGAGACG. Translation: CASRIRDSEET. The CDR3 in its entirety is CASRIRDSEETQYF.

This clone showed up many times. This chain's CDR3 is CASSRRLAGYNEQFF. The sequenced part of the CDR3 DNA is TGTGCCAGCAGCCGTAGACTAGCGGGCTACAATGAG. This rearrangement joins TRBV7-2 to TRBJ2-1, with 10 bases lining up with TRBD2. The sequence runs out 3 residues before the end of the CDR3; the remainder is reconstructed from the germline J gene. V was pared by 5 bases and J by 3 bases, with 4 bases of the junction left unmatched. The CDR3 length is 15 residues. Germline-derived CDR1 and CDR2 are SGHTA and FQGNSA.

This clone was counted ten times or more. The sequenced fragment ends 3 residues before the CDR3 boundary, so the rest is inferred from the germline J gene. The chain uses TRBV6-2 or TRBV6-3 and TRBJ1-1; weak D call: TRBD1 (5 bases). The V gene's germline CDR1 is MNHEY and CDR2 SVGEGT. V was trimmed by 5 bases and J by 7 bases, leaving 17 bases between them. The CDR3 totals 14 residues. The CDR3 sequence: CASSTDGGDDEAFF. The covered CDR3 bases are TGTGCCAGCAGTACGGACGGGGGAGACGATGAA.

There are many counts of this clone. The CDR3 is cut off 3 residues early in the read; its end comes from the germline J gene. This rearrangement joins TRBV6-2 or TRBV6-3 to TRBJ1-1; 9 bases map to TRBD1. V shed 6 bases and J 2 bases; nucleotides not matched to a gene: 4. CDR3 size: 14 residues. Germline CDR1 and CDR2: MNHEY and SVGEGT. The covered CDR3 bases are TGTGCCAGCAGCACAACAGGGGGCAACACTGAA. Amino acids: CASSTTGGNTE. The whole CDR3 sequence reads CASSTTGGNTEAFF.

This clone came up many times. The read is 3 residues too short to cover the CDR3 end, so that end is filled in from the germline J gene. The genes are TRBV20-1 and TRBJ2-3; 8 bases fit TRBD1. Germline CDR1 is DFQATT and CDR2 is SNEGSKA (reference sequence). J lost 4 bases, V lost 5 bases, and 11 bases had no gene match. This CDR3 comprises 15 residues. CDR3 bases read: TGCAGTGCTGGGAGACAGGGGAGAGGAGCAGATACG. Translated, it gives CSAGRQGRGADT. The CDR3 as a whole reads CSAGRQGRGADTQYF.

This clone was picked up many times. The read ends 3 residues shy of where the CDR3 ends; the end is completed using the germline J gene. The chain joins TRBV20-1 to TRBJ1-5; 8 positions agree with TRBD1. The CDR3 consists of 16 residues. In germline, CDR1 is DFQATT, CDR2 SNEGSKA (reference sequence). J lost 0 bases, V lost 3 bases, and 7 bases had no gene match. The DNA read from the CDR3 is TGCAGTGCTAGGGCACAAGGGACAGGTAGCAATCAGCCC. It is translated as CSARAQGTGSNQP. The full CDR3 reads CSARAQGTGSNQPQHF.

Comments on this clone: Coverage ceases 3 residues before the CDR3 finishes, and the germline J gene fills in the end. The chain carries TRBV7-2 and TRBJ1-2; no reliable D call. The CDR3 is 14 residues long. Germline lookup yields CDR1 SGHTA and CDR2 FQGNSA. The sequenced CDR3 bases are TGTGCCAGCGCCTCGGCTTCCCGCACAGATACC. Encoded protein: CASASASRTDT. The CDR3 as a whole reads CASASASRTDTYTF. Combining the CDR3 with reference TRBV7-2 and TRBJ1-2 gives the whole variable domain GAGVSQSPSNKVTEKGKDVELRCDPISGHTALYWYRQSLGQGLEFLIYFQGNSAPDKSGLPSDRFSAERTGGSVSTLTIQRTQQEDSAVYLCASASASRTDTYTFGSGTRLTVV.

This clone showed up just a few times. The read ends 3 residues shy of where the CDR3 ends; the end is completed using the germline J gene. J is TRBJ2-3 and V is TRBV7-3; D not certain. This CDR3 is 13 amino acids long. Per the germline V gene, CDR1 is SGHTA and CDR2 is FQGTGA. The DNA read from the CDR3 is TGTGCCAGCAGCTTGGATAGCAATCAGCCG. This encodes CASSLDSNQP. The entire CDR3 protein reads CASSLDSNQPQYF.

In its sample, this clone was seen a few times. The read comes to an end 3 residues before the CDR3 does, leaving the germline J gene to fill in the end. This rearrangement joins TRBV5-4 to TRBJ2-7; possible D gene TRBD2, 5 bases. Germline V gene lookup returns CDR1 SGHNT and CDR2 YYREEE (reference sequence). The CDR3 is 12 amino acids. V was cut by 3 bases and J by 3 bases, with 7 bases left in between. Partial CDR3 DNA: TGTGCCAGCAGCTACCGGGGCTACGAG. Translated, it gives CASSYRGYE. The CDR3, in full, reads CASSYRGYEQYF.

This clone was seen repeatedly, ten times or more. The read falls 3 residues short of the CDR3 end, and the missing part is taken from the germline J gene. The chain couples TRBV7-2 to TRBJ1-6; D perhaps matches TRBD1 (5 bases). V was cut by 7 bases and J by 7 bases, with 17 bases left in between. The CDR3 is made up of 15 amino acids. Germline V lookup: CDR1 SGHTA, CDR2 FQGNSA. The sequenced part of the CDR3 DNA is TGTGCCAGCACCAGGGATAGTGGAGGCAATTCACCC. Protein sequence: CASTRDSGGNSP. The complete CDR3 protein is CASTRDSGGNSPLHF.

To note about this clone: The read stops 3 residues short of the end of the CDR3; the missing end is completed from the germline J gene. The rearrangement uses TRBV30 and TRBJ1-3; no firm D call. CDR1 is GTSNPN, CDR2 SVGIG, per germline (reference sequence). The CDR3 runs to 16 residues. Trimming pared 2 bases from V and 0 bases from J, leaving 14 bases between. The CDR3 protein is CAWSRLAGYSGNTIYF. The part of the CDR3 DNA that was read is TGTGCCTGGAGTCGGTTGGCGGGCTACTCTGGAAACACC.

This clone came up a few times. The observed sequence ends 3 residues before the CDR3 terminus, with the missing tail filled in from the germline J gene. The V gene is TRBV20-1, the J gene TRBJ1-2; no definite D call. Germline V gene lookup returns CDR1 DFQATT and CDR2 SNEGSKA (reference sequence). The CDR3 covers 13 residues. V lost 6 bases and J lost 4, with 15 bases in between. The sequenced part of the CDR3 DNA is TGCAGTGCAGGCGGGCAGAAAGGCTATGGC. It translates to CSAGGQKGYG. The full CDR3 sequence reads CSAGGQKGYGYTF.

In this sample, this clone turned up many times. With the read ending 3 residues before the CDR3 end, the germline J gene is used to fill in that end. V gene TRBV29-1 combines with J gene TRBJ1-1, with D perhaps TRBD1 (5 bases). Trimming shortened V by 6 bases and J by 4 bases, and 27 bases separated the two germline ends. The V gene's germline CDR1 is SQVTM and CDR2 ANQGSEA. The CDR3 extends over 17 amino acids. CDR3 amino acids: CSVQKVGAWDGGTEAFF. The part of the CDR3 DNA that was read is TGCAGCGTCCAAAAGGTCGGGGCATGGGACGGGGGCACTGAA.

In this sample, this clone turned up many times. Read sequence stops 3 residues before the CDR3 end, and the germline J gene provides the missing end. The J gene is TRBJ2-2, the V gene TRBV19; TRBD2 is a possible D gene (5 bases). CDR3 size: 15 residues. Per germline, CDR1 LNHDA and CDR2 SQIVND (reference sequence). V was pared by 6 bases and J by 0 bases, with 11 bases between. Incomplete CDR3 DNA: TGTGCCAGTAGGGACTCGCATTCGAACACCGGGGAG. Translated, it gives CASRDSHSNTGE. The CDR3 in its entirety is CASRDSHSNTGELFF.

Notes on this clone: The sequence runs out 3 residues before the end of the CDR3; the remainder is reconstructed from the germline J gene. V gene TRBV11-2 combines with J gene TRBJ1-2; a possible D gene is TRBD1 (5 bases). The CDR3 length is 13 residues. The germline CDR1 and CDR2 sequences are SGHAT and FQNNGV. The DNA read from the CDR3 is TGTGCCAGCAGCTTAGGGACAACCTACGAC. Its protein product is CASSLGTTYD. The whole CDR3 protein reads CASSLGTTYDYTF.

Many counts were recorded for this clone. The read terminates 3 residues ahead of where the CDR3 ends, so the germline J gene completes it. The chain has TRBV30 and TRBJ2-7, with D perhaps matching TRBD1 (6 bases). The germline V gene encodes CDR1 GTSNPN and CDR2 SVGIG (reference sequence). V lost 4 bases and J lost 2, with 15 bases in between. CDR3 length equals 14 residues. The CDR3 reads CAWNKPTGTYEQYF. CDR3 DNA, as far as it was read: TGTGCCTGGAATAAACCTACAGGGACCTACGAG.

This clone has a count of ten or more. From the germline J gene comes the end of the CDR3, since the read stops 3 residues before it. This chain links TRBV20-1 with TRBJ2-3; 8 bases fit TRBD2. There are 16 residues in the CDR3. CDR1 is DFQATT, CDR2 SNEGSKA, per germline (reference sequence). The CDR3 bases that were read are TGCAGTGCCAACCAGGGAAGTCGGGGGGGCGGTGGGACG. It codes for CSANQGSRGGGGT. The complete CDR3 reads CSANQGSRGGGGTQYF.

This clone was found many times. The DNA ends 3 residues before the CDR3 does, and the rest of the CDR3 is filled in from the germline J gene. This chain uses TRBV6-2 or TRBV6-3 with TRBJ2-2, with TRBD1 matching 8 bases. The CDR3 sequence is 13 residues long. The J segment lost 7 bases and the V segment lost 8 bases, leaving 6 bases of the junction unmatched. Germline assignment: CDR1 MNHEY and CDR2 SVGEGT. The CDR3 reads CASDQGADGELFF. CDR3 DNA (partial): TGTGCCAGCGATCAGGGGGCGGACGGGGAG.

This clone was picked up many times. The observed sequence ends 3 residues before the CDR3 terminus, with the missing tail filled in from the germline J gene. The V and J genes are TRBV19 and TRBJ2-1, with 8 bases that match TRBD1. Germline CDR1 LNHDA, CDR2 SQIVND (reference sequence). The V and J ends lost 3 bases and 9 bases, in that order; junction bases with no gene match: 7. CDR3 length equals 14 residues. The CDR3 DNA, read in part, is TGTGCCAGTAGTATTCCCGATCAGGGGGCTGAG. Translating gives CASSIPDQGAE. The full-length CDR3 reads as CASSIPDQGAEQFF.

This clone was recorded at least ten times. Coverage ceases 3 residues before the CDR3 finishes, and the germline J gene fills in the end. This rearrangement joins TRBV7-6 to TRBJ1-1; 7 bases line up with TRBD1. Germline V CDR1 and CDR2: SGHVS, FNYEAQ. CDR3 length: 14 amino acids. CDR3 region: CASSPTNRGREAFF. The DNA read from the CDR3 is TGTGCCAGCAGCCCCACTAACAGGGGAAGGGAA.

Only a few counts were recorded for this clone. An end of the junction does not agree with germline; a read error may underlie this. The read ends 3 residues before the CDR3 terminus; that terminus is restored from the germline J gene. The rearrangement links TRBV7-9 to TRBJ1-2; D perhaps matches TRBD1 (5 bases). The V gene's germline CDR1 is SEHNR and CDR2 FQNEAQ (reference sequence). CDR3 length equals 13 residues. The CDR3 DNA, read in part, is TGTTCCAGCAGCTTACGGTCCCCGGGGGAG. It is translated as CSSSLRSPGE. The complete CDR3 reads CSSSLRSPGEYTF.

This clone showed up just a few times. The read ends 3 residues before the CDR3 terminus; that terminus is restored from the germline J gene. This chain connects TRBV30 to TRBJ1-2; D remains unclear. Germline V gives CDR1 GTSNPN, CDR2 SVGIG (reference sequence). This CDR3 is built from 13 residues. CDR3 residues: CAWSVLRTSDYTF. CDR3 DNA, as far as it was read: TGTGCCTGGAGTGTACTAAGGACTAGCGAC.

This clone was seen at least ten times. Sequencing ends 3 residues short of the CDR3 end; the germline J gene provides the rest. The rearrangement joins TRBV19 to TRBJ1-4; 10 nucleotides agree with TRBD1. V trimming: 5 bases; J trimming: 6 bases; junction bases outside the gene matches: 6. The CDR3 has 15 amino acids. Germline values: CDR1 LNHDA, CDR2 SQIVND (reference sequence). The CDR3 region is CASSSRTGGDEKLFF. The CDR3 bases that were read are TGTGCCAGTAGTTCCCGGACAGGGGGGGATGAAAAA.

This clone was detected ten times or more. Read coverage stops 3 residues before the CDR3 terminus; the germline J gene supplies the remainder. The J gene is TRBJ1-5, the V gene TRBV12-5; D gene unclear. Trimming took 1 base from V and 5 from J, leaving 3 bases between them. Germline CDR1 is LGHNT and CDR2 is FRNRAP. The CDR3 covers 12 residues. Partial CDR3 DNA: TGTGCTAGTGGTTTGGAGGATCAGCCC. This encodes CASGLEDQP. The full CDR3 sequence reads CASGLEDQPQHF.